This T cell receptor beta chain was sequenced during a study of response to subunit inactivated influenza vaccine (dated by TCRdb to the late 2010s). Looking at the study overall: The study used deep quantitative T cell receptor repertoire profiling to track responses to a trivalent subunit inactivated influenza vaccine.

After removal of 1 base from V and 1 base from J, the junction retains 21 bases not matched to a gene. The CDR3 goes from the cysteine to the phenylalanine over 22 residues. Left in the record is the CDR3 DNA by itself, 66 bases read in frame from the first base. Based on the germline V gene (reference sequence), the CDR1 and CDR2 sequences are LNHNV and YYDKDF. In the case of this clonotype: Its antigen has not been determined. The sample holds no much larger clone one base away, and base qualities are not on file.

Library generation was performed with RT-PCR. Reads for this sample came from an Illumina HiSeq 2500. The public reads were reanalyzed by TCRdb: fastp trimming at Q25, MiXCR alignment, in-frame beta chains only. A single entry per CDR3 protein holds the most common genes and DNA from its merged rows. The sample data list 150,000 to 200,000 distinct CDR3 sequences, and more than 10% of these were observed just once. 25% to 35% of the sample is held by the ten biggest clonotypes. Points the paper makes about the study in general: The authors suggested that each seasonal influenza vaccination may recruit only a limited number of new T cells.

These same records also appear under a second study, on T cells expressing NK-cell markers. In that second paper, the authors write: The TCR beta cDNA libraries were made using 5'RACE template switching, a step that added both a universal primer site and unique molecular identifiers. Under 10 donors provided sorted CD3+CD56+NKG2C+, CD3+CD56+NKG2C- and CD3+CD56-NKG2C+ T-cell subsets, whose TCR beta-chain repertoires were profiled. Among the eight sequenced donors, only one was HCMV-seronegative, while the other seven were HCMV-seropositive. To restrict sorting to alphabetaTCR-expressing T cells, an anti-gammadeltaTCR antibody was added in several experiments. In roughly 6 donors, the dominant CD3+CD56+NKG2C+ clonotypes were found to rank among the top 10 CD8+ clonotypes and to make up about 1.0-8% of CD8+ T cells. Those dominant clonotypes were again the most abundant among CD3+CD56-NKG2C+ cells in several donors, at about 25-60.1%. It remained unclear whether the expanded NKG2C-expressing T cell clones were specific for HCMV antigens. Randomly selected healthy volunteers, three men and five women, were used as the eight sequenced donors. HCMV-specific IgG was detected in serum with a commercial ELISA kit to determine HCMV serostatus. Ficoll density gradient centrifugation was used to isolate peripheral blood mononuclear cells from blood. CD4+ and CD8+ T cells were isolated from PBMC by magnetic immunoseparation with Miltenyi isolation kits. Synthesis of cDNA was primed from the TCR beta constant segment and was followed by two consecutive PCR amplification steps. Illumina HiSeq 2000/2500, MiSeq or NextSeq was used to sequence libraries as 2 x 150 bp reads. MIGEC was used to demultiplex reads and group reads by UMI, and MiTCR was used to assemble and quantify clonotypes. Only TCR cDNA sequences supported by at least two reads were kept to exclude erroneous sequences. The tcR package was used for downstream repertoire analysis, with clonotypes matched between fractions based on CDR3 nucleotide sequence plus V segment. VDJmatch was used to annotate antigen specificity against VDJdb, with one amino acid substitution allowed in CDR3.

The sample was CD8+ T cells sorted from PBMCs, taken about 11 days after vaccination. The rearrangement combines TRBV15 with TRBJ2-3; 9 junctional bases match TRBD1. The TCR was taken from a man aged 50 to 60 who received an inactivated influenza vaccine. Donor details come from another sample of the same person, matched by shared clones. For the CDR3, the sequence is CATSRVGWDREIYHLGTDTQYF. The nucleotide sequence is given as TGTGCCACCAGCAGAGTGGGTTGGGACAGGGAGATCTACCACCTGGGCACAGATACGCAGTATTTT.